One and the same sample provided the 14 T cell receptor beta chains below, sequenced in a study of OX40 agonist ivuxolimab in advanced cancers. Some clones are missing from TCRdb's copy, which holds only in-frame ones; the method was immunoSEQ multiplex PCR. The data contain some 77,000 clones, 75% to 90% of them singletons. Here the sequenced sample was CD4+ or CD8+ T cells sorted from blood, taken in a trial of the OX40 agonist ivuxolimab. The origin of the receptors is an adult with an advanced solid tumor such as melanoma, head and neck, liver or kidney cancer.

This chain links TRBV7-2 with TRBJ2-7; 8 bases line up with TRBD2. There are 15 residues in the CDR3. The J segment lost 2 bases and the V segment lost 5 bases, leaving 8 bases of the junction unmatched. Per the germline V gene, CDR1 is SGHTA and CDR2 is FQGNSA. CDR3 nucleotide sequence: TGTGCCAGCAGCAAGGCCTTAGCGGGACCCTACGAGCAGTACTTC. Amino acids: CASSKALAGPYEQYF.

This clone was picked up a small number of times. Within the sample, other DNA sequences also encode this same CDR3. This chain joins TRBV5-1 and TRBJ2-7; 7 bases are a match to TRBD2. CDR1 is SGHRS, CDR2 YFSETQ, per germline. The CDR3 is 14 amino acids. Trimming at V came to 0 bases and at J to 2 bases, leaving 2 bases not matched to a gene. CDR3 DNA sequence: TGCGCCAGCAGCTTGGCGGGGGGACCCTACGAGCAGTACTTC. Protein product: CASSLAGGPYEQYF.

The V call is TRBV10-2, the J call TRBJ2-2; 11 bases match TRBD2. CDR3 length equals 17 residues. Germline V lookup: CDR1 WSHSY, CDR2 SAAADI. Trimming at V came to 3 bases and at J to 6 bases, leaving 9 bases not matched to a gene. DNA for the CDR3: TGCGCCAGCAGTGAACGACTAGCGGGGTATACCTCCGGGGAGCTGTTTTTT. It specifies CASSERLAGYTSGELFF.

The chain uses TRBV5-6 and TRBJ1-5, with 7 nucleotides matching TRBD1. J was trimmed by 1 base and V by 4 bases; bases with no gene match: 8. In germline, CDR1 is SGHDT, CDR2 YYEEEE. This CDR3 is built from 16 residues. The CDR3: CASSLGTDGSNQPQHF. The CDR3 coding sequence is TGTGCCAGCAGCCTCGGGACAGATGGGAGCAATCAGCCCCAGCATTTT.

This chain connects TRBV18 to TRBJ2-7; TRBD1 matches at 10 bases. The CDR3 has 16 amino acids. V shed 5 bases, J shed 5 bases, and the junction held 12 bases outside the gene matches. Germline V lookup: CDR1 KGHSH, CDR2 LQKENI. The CDR3 DNA sequence: TGTGCCAGCTCATCTAAGGACAGGGGGTTCGTAGACGAGCAGTACTTC. Translating it yields CASSSKDRGFVDEQYF.

The chain joins TRBV2 to TRBJ1-2, with a tentative D call TRBD1 (5 bases). The CDR3 totals 14 residues. Germline assignment: CDR1 SNHLY and CDR2 FYNNEI. Trimming shortened V by 7 bases and J by 4 bases, and 16 bases separated the two germline ends. In nucleotides, the CDR3 is TGTGCCAGCAAGGGACCCCAAAGACTCTATGGCTACACCTTC. Protein sequence: CASKGPQRLYGYTF.

This clone was observed a single time. The chain has TRBV5-1 and TRBJ2-2; 12 bases align to TRBD2. Germline loops: CDR1 SGHRS, CDR2 YFSETQ. The CDR3 runs to 15 residues. Losses at the gene ends were 3 bases for V and 7 bases for J; bases not matched to a gene: 4. Here the CDR3 reads CASSSGLAGIGELFF. The CDR3 DNA follows: TGCGCCAGCAGCTCCGGACTAGCGGGGATCGGGGAGCTGTTTTTT.

The chain has TRBV9 and TRBJ2-2, with D maybe TRBD2 (7 bases). The germline V gene has CDR1 SGDLS and CDR2 YYNGEE. With 3 bases removed from V and 4 bases from J, the gap between germline ends came to 19 bases. CDR3 length equals 17 residues. DNA of the CDR3: TGTGCCAGCAGCGCCCGGGGGGCTTCCAGGGGCACCGGGGAGCTGTTTTTT. The encoded protein is CASSARGASRGTGELFF.

The rearrangement uses TRBV5-8 and TRBJ2-7; 8 bases are shared with TRBD1. The CDR3 runs 16 residues. V gave up 5 bases and J gave up 2 bases; unmatched junction bases: 12. CDR1 and CDR2 from the germline V gene are SGHTS and YDEGEE. The CDR3 spells CASRKGQGKGTYEQYF. CDR3 in DNA: TGTGCCAGCAGAAAAGGACAGGGAAAAGGGACCTACGAGCAGTACTTC.

V and J are TRBV9 and TRBJ2-7; possible D gene TRBD1, 6 bases. The V end was cut by 4 bases, the J end by 2 bases, with 13 bases between. The germline CDR1 and CDR2 sequences are SGDLS and YYNGEE. This CDR3 region has 14 residues. The CDR3 nucleotides read TGTGCCAGCAGCCCAACGACAGGAGCCTACGAGCAGTACTTC. Translating it yields CASSPTTGAYEQYF.

The chain links TRBV27 to TRBJ2-7, with a weak D call TRBD2 (5 bases). The CDR3 is 15 residues long. V dropped 4 bases and J dropped 3 bases, with 16 bases sitting between them. Germline CDR1 is MNHEY and CDR2 is SMNVEV (reference sequence). This chain's CDR3 is CASSSPASSIYEQYF. Here the CDR3 DNA reads TGTGCCAGCAGTTCCCCTGCTAGCAGTATCTACGAGCAGTACTTC.

The chain has TRBV6-5 and TRBJ2-5, with D perhaps matching TRBD1 or TRBD2 (5 bases each). The J call is doubtful: the DNA matches TRBJ2-7 better. Germline V CDR1 and CDR2: MNHEY, SVGAGI. The CDR3 runs to 14 residues. The CDR3 region has the DNA TGTGCCAGCAGGAGGGGCGGAGCGGCCTACGAGCAGTACTTC. As protein: CASRRGGAAYEQYF.

The rearrangement joins TRBV12-5 to TRBJ2-4; D assignment may be TRBD1 or TRBD2 (5 bases each). The CDR3 has 16 amino acids. CDR1 LGHNT and CDR2 FRNRAP come from the germline V gene. The germline V and J ends were trimmed by 5 bases and 2 bases, with 16 bases remaining between them. The CDR3 DNA reads as TGTGCTAGTGGTCTCGGGACCCGGTTTACCAAAAACATTCAGTACTTC. Translated, it gives CASGLGTRFTKNIQYF. Full variable domain (outside the CDR3, taken from reference TRBV12-5 and TRBJ2-4): DARVTQTPRHKVTEMGQEVTMRCQPILGHNTVFWYRQTMMQGLELLAYFRNRAPLDDSGMPKDRFSAEMPDATLATLKIQPSEPRDSAVYFCASGLGTRFTKNIQYFGAGTRLSVL.

Comment on this clone: This sample also contains other DNA sequences that code for the same CDR3. CDR3 sequence reads: CASSLGTGGVYEQYF. CDR3 bases: TGTGCCAGCAGCTTAGGGACAGGGGGCGTATACGAGCAGTACTTC. The chain is built from TRBV7-8 and TRBJ2-7; the match to TRBD1 covers 11 bases. Germline trimming cut 1 base from V and 4 bases from J; bases unmatched to any gene: 3. CDR3 size: 15 residues. CDR1 is SGHVS and CDR2 is FQNEAQ in the germline V gene.